Listed below are T cell receptor beta chains from one sample, sequenced in a study of blood T cell repertoires in COVID-19. Profiling relied on immunoSEQ multiplex PCR, and the TCRdb table lists in-frame clones only, not all of them. The sample has under 80,000 clones; roughly 87% are singletons. Input material: peripheral blood. These receptors were taken from a man in his forties or fifties with acute or convalescent COVID-19. The CDR3 runs from the conserved cysteine through the conserved F or W. Fields, in order: D gene, CDR3 length, V gene, J gene, clone size, CDR3 DNA, CDR3 protein. The D gene is left open where the match is weak. The listing skips clone size in some rows; elsewhere it reads once, few, many or a size class.

-	15	TRBV6-4	TRBJ2-7	once	TGTGCCAGCAGTCCAGCTCAGGGGGGTACCTACGAGCAGTACTTC	CASSPAQGGTYEQYF
TRBD1	13	TRBV7-9	TRBJ2-7	few	TGTGCCAGCAGCTCACAGGGGACCCACGAGCAGTACTTC	CASSSQGTHEQYF
-	16	TRBV5-1	TRBJ2-2	-	TGCGCCAGCAGCTCTGGACAGGGCGGGGGCACCGGGGAGCTGTTTTTT	CASSSGQGGGTGELFF
-	16	TRBV11-2	TRBJ1-1	-	TGTGCCAGCAGCCCGCCCGGGAGTACACTGAACACTGAAGCTTTCTTT	CASSPPGSTLNTEAFF
TRBD2	14	TRBV7-3	TRBJ2-3	-	TGTGCCAGCAGCTTAACGGGAGGGTCAGATACGCAGTATTTT	CASSLTGGSDTQYF
-	12	TRBV12-3/TRBV12-4	TRBJ1-1	once	TGTGCCAGCAGTTTTCCTCCTACTGAAGCTTTCTTT	CASSFPPTEAFF
-	14	TRBV7-2	TRBJ1-1	-	TGTGCCAGCAGCTCGGGACATTGGGGTACTGAAGCTTTCTTT	CASSSGHWGTEAFF
TRBD1	16	TRBV6-1	TRBJ2-7	-	TGTGCCAGCAGTGTTATTAGAGGACAGGGTTCATACGAGCAGTACTTC	CASSVIRGQGSYEQYF
-	15	TRBV6-5	TRBJ1-5	few	TGTGCCAGCAGTTACTCGGGCACGAGCAATCAGCCCCAGCATTTT	CASSYSGTSNQPQHF
-	16	TRBV9	TRBJ2-4	-	TGTGCCAGCAGCGTTACCCCCCAGGTGGACAAAAACATTCAGTACTTC	CASSVTPQVDKNIQYF
-	14	TRBV27	TRBJ2-3	-	TGTGCCAGCAGTCTCCGACTAGGACCAGATACGCAGTATTTT	CASSLRLGPDTQYF
-	13	TRBV4-3	TRBJ2-3	-	TGCGCCAGCCTGACACCGGCAGCAGATACGCAGTATTTT	CASLTPAADTQYF
-	15	TRBV19	TRBJ1-1	-	TGTGCCAGTAGTATAGAAATGAGGATAGAGGCTGAAGCTTTCTTT	CASSIEMRIEAEAFF
TRBD1	17	TRBV4-2	TRBJ2-5	-	TGTGCCAGCAGCCACGTGATTAAAGGGACAGGGGCCGAGACCCAGTACTTC	CASSHVIKGTGAETQYF
TRBD1	16	TRBV19	TRBJ1-6	-	TGTGCCAGTAGACAGAACAGGGGTAACATGGGATCACCCCTCCACTTT	CASRQNRGNMGSPLHF
-	13	TRBV7-9	TRBJ1-5	once	TGTGCCAGCAGCTATCAATCAGGTCAGCCCCAGCATTTT	CASSYQSGQPQHF
TRBD2	17	TRBV19	TRBJ2-4	-	TGTGCCAGTACCCGGAAGGAGCGGGGGGCGGAGGTGAACATTCAGTACTTC	CASTRKERGAEVNIQYF
-	16	TRBV3-1/TRBV3-2	TRBJ2-4	-	TGTGCCAGCAGCCAAGAATGGGACACGTCTAGAGACATTCAGTACTTC	CASSQEWDTSRDIQYF
-	15	TRBV2	TRBJ1-1	-	TGTGCCAGCAGTCCTCGGGCCGGGAGGGGGACTGAAGCTTTCTTT	CASSPRAGRGTEAFF
-	15	TRBV19	TRBJ2-1	-	TGTGCCAGTAGTACGGTAGGGGGACCTAACAATGAGCAGTTCTTC	CASSTVGGPNNEQFF
-	17	TRBV7-3	TRBJ2-7	-	TGTGCCAGCAGCTTAATAATAAGGACTGAAGAGGTTTACGAGCAGTACTTC	CASSLIIRTEEVYEQYF
-	14	TRBV7-2	TRBJ2-7	once	TGTGCCAGCACCTCAAACAGGGTCGCCTACGAGCAGTACTTC	CASTSNRVAYEQYF
-	14	TRBV18	TRBJ1-2	once	TGTGCCAGCTCACCACCGCCTGGCGGGGCTGGCTACACCTTC	CASSPPPGGAGYTF
-	13	TRBV6-5	TRBJ2-7	few	TGTGCCAGCAGTTCGGACTGGTCCTACGAGCAGTACTTC	CASSSDWSYEQYF
-	13	TRBV18	TRBJ2-7	-	TGTGCCAGCTCTCCCGGAGCCAGAAACGAGCAGTACTTC	CASSPGARNEQYF
-	19	TRBV3-1/TRBV3-2	TRBJ1-3	-	TGTGCCAGCAGCCAGTCTCCTGGGTGGCAGCGAGACTCTGGAAACACCATATATTTT	CASSQSPGWQRDSGNTIYF
-	15	TRBV7-2	TRBJ1-5	-	TGTGCCAGCAGCTTAGATGGGCGAAGCAATCAGCCCCAGCATTTT	CASSLDGRSNQPQHF
-	17	TRBV6-1	TRBJ2-4	few	TGTGCCAGCAGTGAATCGATAGTTCGGGGGGCCAAAAACATTCAGTACTTC	CASSESIVRGAKNIQYF
-	14	TRBV4-3	TRBJ2-3	-	TGCGCCAGCAGCCAAGATGTCAGAACAGATACGCAGTATTTT	CASSQDVRTDTQYF
-	12	TRBV3-1/TRBV3-2	TRBJ1-1	-	TGTGCCAGCAGCCAATACAGGGATGTAGCTTTCTTT	CASSQYRDVAFF
-	15	TRBV6-6	TRBJ2-5	-	TGTGCCAGCAGTTCATTCCGAGGACAGCAAGAGACCCAGTACTTC	CASSSFRGQQETQYF
TRBD2	16	TRBV19	TRBJ2-7	-	TGTGCCAGTAGTATAGAAGCGGGGGGACCTTCCTACGAGCAGTACTTC	CASSIEAGGPSYEQYF
-	13	TRBV5-1	TRBJ1-2	-	TGCGCCAGCAGCTTGGCAGCAACAGAGGGCTACACCTTC	CASSLAATEGYTF
TRBD2	16	TRBV24-1	TRBJ2-1	-	TGTGCCACCAGTGACCCGCTAGCGGGAGTAAAGCATGAGCAGTTCTTC	CATSDPLAGVKHEQFF
TRBD1	16	TRBV10-3	TRBJ2-1	-	TGTGCCATCAGTGATCCCCTGGGGACAGGGTACAATGAGCAGTTCTTC	CAISDPLGTGYNEQFF
-	11	TRBV29-1	TRBJ2-3	-	TGCAGCGTTCGTCCCACAGATACGCAGTATTTT	CSVRPTDTQYF
-	14	TRBV11-2	TRBJ1-1	-	TGTGCCAGCGTTTTAGGTGGGGAGATCAGTGAAGCTTTCTTT	CASVLGGEISEAFF
TRBD1	19	TRBV7-2	TRBJ1-6	-	TGTGCCAGCAGCTCCCGGGGGGACAGGGGGGGTTACTATAATTCACCCCTCCACTTT	CASSSRGDRGGYYNSPLHF
-	15	TRBV3-1/TRBV3-2	TRBJ2-5	-	TGTGCCAGCAGACTATCCGGGACACTGCAAGAGACCCAGTACTTC	CASRLSGTLQETQYF
-	13	TRBV11-3	TRBJ2-3	few	TGTGCCAGCAGCTTAACCACATCAGATACGCAGTATTTT	CASSLTTSDTQYF
TRBD1	17	TRBV5-8	TRBJ1-4	-	TGTGCCAGCAGCTTGTTCACAGGGGTTGGAACTAATGAAAAACTGTTTTTT	CASSLFTGVGTNEKLFF
TRBD1	16	TRBV9	TRBJ2-5	-	TGTGCCAGCAGCCCCACCCATACAGGGGGCGGCGAGACCCAGTACTTC	CASSPTHTGGGETQYF
-	14	TRBV6-5	TRBJ1-4	few	TGTGCCAGCACCCGGAGGGGCACTAATGAAAAACTGTTTTTT	CASTRRGTNEKLFF
-	12	TRBV28	TRBJ1-6	few	TGTGCCAGCAGTTCCCTTAATTCACCCCTCCACTTT	CASSSLNSPLHF
TRBD1	13	TRBV12-3/TRBV12-4	TRBJ2-1	-	TGTGCCAGCAGGGGGGACAGGGTGAATGAGCAGTTCTTC	CASRGDRVNEQFF
-	13	TRBV11-2	TRBJ2-2	-	TGTGCCAGCAGCGTAGGGGGGCACGGGGAGCTGTTTTTT	CASSVGGHGELFF
TRBD1	15	TRBV28	TRBJ2-5	-	TGTGCCAGCAGCCGATCCGGGACAGGGAGAGAGACCCAGTACTTC	CASSRSGTGRETQYF
-	12	TRBV2	TRBJ2-5	-	TGTGCCAGCAGTGAGAGTGAAGAGACCCAGTACTTC	CASSESEETQYF
TRBD2	17	TRBV29-1	TRBJ2-1	-	TGCAGCGTTCGAATGGGACTAGCGGGCCCCTCCTACAATGAGCAGTTCTTC	CSVRMGLAGPSYNEQFF
TRBD1	14	TRBV29-1	TRBJ1-1	-	TGCAGCGCCGGGACAGGGAACATGAACACTGAAGCTTTCTTT	CSAGTGNMNTEAFF
-	13	TRBV30	TRBJ1-1	-	TGTGCCTGGAGTAGGGAGTTGAACACTGAAGCTTTCTTT	CAWSRELNTEAFF
-	11	TRBV28	TRBJ1-1	few	TGTGCCAGCAGTAGGGGTACTGAAGCTTTCTTT	CASSRGTEAFF
-	15	TRBV28	TRBJ1-3	-	TGTGCCAGCAGTTTATGGGGGGCAGACGGAAACACCATATATTTT	CASSLWGADGNTIYF
TRBD1	15	TRBV2	TRBJ2-2	-	TGTGCCAGCAGGGGGACAGGCCGGAACACCGGGGAGCTGTTTTTT	CASRGTGRNTGELFF
-	11	TRBV15	TRBJ2-7	few	TGTGCCACCAGCATGTCATACGAGCAGTACTTC	CATSMSYEQYF
TRBD2	16	TRBV5-6	TRBJ2-7	-	TGTGCCAGCAGCCAGGAAGTTAGCGGGAGGACCTACGAGCAGTACTTC	CASSQEVSGRTYEQYF
-	14	TRBV5-8	TRBJ1-2	-	TGTGCCAGCAGCTTGTACTACAATAACTATGGCTACACCTTC	CASSLYYNNYGYTF